This T cell receptor (beta chain) came from a study of shared clonotypes between healthy human individuals. On this clone: Its antigen is still unknown.

TCRdb's copy holds only in-frame clones and misses some; the assay was immunoSEQ multiplex PCR. In the table there are some 200,000 clones, approximately 65% of which are singletons. General study results and limits: Clonotypes which were not shared had lower generation probabilities than clonotypes that all four donors shared.

This CDR3 region has 15 residues. V dropped 4 bases and J dropped 4 bases, with 17 bases sitting between them. Germline V gene lookup returns CDR1 SGHRS and CDR2 YFSETQ. This clonotype originated in a man younger than 40 in good health. The chain employs TRBV5-1 and TRBJ2-5; D is possibly TRBD1 or TRBD2 (5 bases each). Sequenced input: memory CD4+ T cells sorted from blood. Subset noted: CD45RA-negative fraction. In nucleotides, the CDR3 is TGCGCCAGCAGCCGGAACCCATTTGGGGGAGAGACCCAGTACTTC. As protein: CASSRNPFGGETQYF.